This entry features one TCR beta chain sequence. The data belong to a study of shared clonotypes between healthy human individuals. Study in general: Every donor yielded three CD4 naive, three CD4 memory, two CD8 naive and one CD8 memory plate.

V was clipped by 4 bases and J by 12 bases, with 11 bases between them. The CDR3 sequence is 10 residues long. Germline V gene data show CDR1 as DFQATT and CDR2 as SNEGSKA (reference sequence). TCRdb keeps only in-frame clones here, not all; method: immunoSEQ multiplex PCR. The sample lists roughly 1,600,000 clones, approximately 98.5% seen once, with about 0.4% in the top ten. Source material: naive CD4+ T cells sorted from blood. Subset defined: CD45RA+ positively selected. The chain employs TRBV20-1 and TRBJ2-3; D remains unclear. The TCR comes from a man aged 30-40 years in good health. CDR3 nucleotide sequence: TGCAGTGCTAAGGTAGGTGTACAGTATTTT. Its translation is CSAKVGVQYF.